The rows below give T cell receptor beta chains drawn from one sample of a study of T cell repertoires and Cas9 in healthy adults. The assay was immunoSEQ multiplex PCR, and TCRdb's table has in-frame clones only and misses some. This sample yields under 25,000 clones, of which about nine tenths are seen a single time; around 0.71% belongs to the top ten. Sequencing was done on a sample of CD4+ effector T cells (CD127+, CD25-, CD137-, CD154-) from PBMCs; culture status not recorded. The origin of the receptors is a human donor in good health. Both conserved end residues are trimmed from each CDR3. D genes are given only for firm matches.

TRBJ1-2,TRBV7-2,TRBD1,ASSLAATRQGTNYGYT
TRBJ1-1,TRBV5-1,TRBD1,ASSLGQQGVNTEAF
TRBJ1-4,TRBV7-9,-,ASSSGTLRGLTNEKLF
TRBJ1-1,TRBV2,-,ASRLRLGSWGNTEAF
TRBJ1-2,TRBV30,-,AWSFRGVYGYT
TRBJ2-7,TRBV6-1,TRBD1,ASSVGQGLAYEQY
TRBJ2-3,TRBV5-1,TRBD1,ASSLGQGIGTDTQY
TRBJ1-3,TRBV27,-,ASSLDPSSGNTIY
TRBJ1-2,TRBV19,TRBD1,ASSIPDRQGARGYT
TRBJ2-1,TRBV19,TRBD2,ASSTGGGAGEQF
TRBJ1-6,TRBV6-5,-,ASSYTVEQILH
TRBJ2-1,TRBV25-1,-,ASCPALTGANEQF